This entry is about one TCR beta chain. The CDR3 contains 14 residues. Unmatched junction bases numbered 8, after V lost 6 bases and J lost 3 bases. Germline V CDR1 and CDR2: ENHRY, SYGVKD. Assay used: immunoSEQ multiplex PCR; TCRdb lists only in-frame clones, some missing. The profile shows just under 30,000 clones, approximately 86% of them singletons. This entry belongs to a study of PD-L1 blockade in urothelial cancer. The chain has TRBV10-3 and TRBJ2-7; 7 bases match TRBD1. The sequence was collected from a man aged 50-59 years with urothelial cancer. The sample here was PBMCs, taken around atezolizumab (anti-PD-L1) treatment. CDR3 sequence (DNA): TGTGCCATCAGGGGGGACAGTCAAGGCTACGAGCAGTACTTC. As protein: CAIRGDSQGYEQYF.